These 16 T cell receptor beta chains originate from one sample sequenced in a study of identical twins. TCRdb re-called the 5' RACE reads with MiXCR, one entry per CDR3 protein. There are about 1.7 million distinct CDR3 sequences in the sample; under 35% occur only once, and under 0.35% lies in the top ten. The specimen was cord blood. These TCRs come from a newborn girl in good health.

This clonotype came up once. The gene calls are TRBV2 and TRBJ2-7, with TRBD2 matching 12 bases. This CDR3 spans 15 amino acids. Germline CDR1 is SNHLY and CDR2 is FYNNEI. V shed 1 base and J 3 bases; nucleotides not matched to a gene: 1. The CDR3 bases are TGTGCCAGCAGTGAAGGGACTAGCGGGGTCTACGAGCAGTACTTC. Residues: CASSEGTSGVYEQYF.

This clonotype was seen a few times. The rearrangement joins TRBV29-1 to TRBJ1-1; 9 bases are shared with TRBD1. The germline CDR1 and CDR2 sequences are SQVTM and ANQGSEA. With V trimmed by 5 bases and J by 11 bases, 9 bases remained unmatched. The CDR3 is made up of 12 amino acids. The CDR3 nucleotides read TGCAGCGTTTCGGGACAGGGATTTTTGGCTTTCTTT. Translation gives CSVSGQGFLAFF.

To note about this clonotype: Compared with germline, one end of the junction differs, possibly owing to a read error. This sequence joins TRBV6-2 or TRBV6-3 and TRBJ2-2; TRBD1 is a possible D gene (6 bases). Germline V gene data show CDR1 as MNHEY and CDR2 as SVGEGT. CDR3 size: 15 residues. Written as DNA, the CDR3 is TGTGCCAGTAGTTATCTCACAGGGCGGACCGGGGAGCTGTTTTTT. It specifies CASSYLTGRTGELFF.

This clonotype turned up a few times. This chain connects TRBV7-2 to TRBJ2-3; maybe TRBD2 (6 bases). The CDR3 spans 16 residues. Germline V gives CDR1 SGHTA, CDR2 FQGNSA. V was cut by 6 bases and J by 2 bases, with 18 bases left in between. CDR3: CASSSLRGGSTDTQYF. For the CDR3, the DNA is TGTGCCAGCAGTTCCTTAAGGGGAGGCTCCACAGATACGCAGTATTTT.

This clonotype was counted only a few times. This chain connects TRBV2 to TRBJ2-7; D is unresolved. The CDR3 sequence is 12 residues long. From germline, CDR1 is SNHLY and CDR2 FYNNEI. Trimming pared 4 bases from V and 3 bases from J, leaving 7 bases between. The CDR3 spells CASSGSRYEQYF. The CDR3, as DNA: TGTGCCAGCAGTGGGTCCCGCTACGAGCAGTACTTC.

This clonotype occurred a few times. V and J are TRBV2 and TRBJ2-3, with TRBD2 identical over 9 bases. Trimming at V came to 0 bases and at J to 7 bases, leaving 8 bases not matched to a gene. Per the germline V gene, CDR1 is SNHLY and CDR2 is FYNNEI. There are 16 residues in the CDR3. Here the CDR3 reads CASSEAEREVENTQYF. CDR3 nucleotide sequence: TGTGCCAGCAGTGAAGCGGAGCGGGAGGTAGAGAATACGCAGTATTTT.

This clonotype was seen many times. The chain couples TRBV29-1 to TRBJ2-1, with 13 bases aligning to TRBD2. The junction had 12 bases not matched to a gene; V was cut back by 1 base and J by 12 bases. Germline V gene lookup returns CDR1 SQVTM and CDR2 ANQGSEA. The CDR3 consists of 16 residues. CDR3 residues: CSVEAIRLAGGLVQFF. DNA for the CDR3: TGCAGCGTTGAAGCAATTCGACTAGCGGGGGGTCTTGTGCAGTTCTTC.

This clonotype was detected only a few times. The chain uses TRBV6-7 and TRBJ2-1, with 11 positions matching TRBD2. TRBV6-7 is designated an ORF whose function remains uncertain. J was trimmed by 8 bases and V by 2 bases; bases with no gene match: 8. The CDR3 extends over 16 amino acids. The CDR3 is CASSYLAGGSGHEQFF. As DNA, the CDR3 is TGTGCCAGCAGTTACCTAGCGGGGGGCTCAGGCCATGAGCAGTTCTTC.

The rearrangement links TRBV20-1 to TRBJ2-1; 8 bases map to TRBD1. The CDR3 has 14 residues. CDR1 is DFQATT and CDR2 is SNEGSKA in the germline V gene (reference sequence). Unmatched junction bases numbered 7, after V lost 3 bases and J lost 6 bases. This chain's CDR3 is CSASRDRHPNEQFF. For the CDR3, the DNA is TGCAGTGCTAGCCGGGACAGGCATCCCAATGAGCAGTTCTTC.

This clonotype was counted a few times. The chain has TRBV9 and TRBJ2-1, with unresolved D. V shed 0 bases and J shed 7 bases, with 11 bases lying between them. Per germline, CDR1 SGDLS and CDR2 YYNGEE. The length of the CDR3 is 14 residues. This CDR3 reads CASSVALQVNEQFF. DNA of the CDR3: TGTGCCAGCAGCGTAGCCCTTCAGGTTAATGAGCAGTTCTTC.

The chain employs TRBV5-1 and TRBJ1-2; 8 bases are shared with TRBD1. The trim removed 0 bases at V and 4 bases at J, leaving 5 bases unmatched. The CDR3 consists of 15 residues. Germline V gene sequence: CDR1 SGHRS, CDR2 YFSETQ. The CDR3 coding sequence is TGCGCCAGCAGCTTGGGGGACAGGTCAGGCTATGGCTACACCTTC. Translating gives CASSLGDRSGYGYTF. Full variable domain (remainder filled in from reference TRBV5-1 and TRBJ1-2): KAGVTQTPRYLIKTRGQQVTLSCSPISGHRSVSWYQQTPGQGLQFLFEYFSETQRNKGNFPGRFSGRQFSNSRSEMNVSTLELGDSALYLCASSLGDRSGYGYTFGSGTRLTVV.

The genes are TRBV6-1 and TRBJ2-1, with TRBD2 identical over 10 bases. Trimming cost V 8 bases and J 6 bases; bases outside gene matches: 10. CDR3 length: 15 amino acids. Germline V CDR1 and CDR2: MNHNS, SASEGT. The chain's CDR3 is CASGLTSGSLNEQFF. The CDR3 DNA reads TGTGCCAGCGGGCTGACTAGCGGGTCCCTCAATGAGCAGTTCTTC.

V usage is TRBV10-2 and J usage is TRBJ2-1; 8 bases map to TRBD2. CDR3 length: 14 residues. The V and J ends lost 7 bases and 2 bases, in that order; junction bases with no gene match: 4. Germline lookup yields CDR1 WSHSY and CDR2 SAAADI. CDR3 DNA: TGCGCCAGCAACAAGCGGGGGACCTACAATGAGCAGTTCTTC. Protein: CASNKRGTYNEQFF.

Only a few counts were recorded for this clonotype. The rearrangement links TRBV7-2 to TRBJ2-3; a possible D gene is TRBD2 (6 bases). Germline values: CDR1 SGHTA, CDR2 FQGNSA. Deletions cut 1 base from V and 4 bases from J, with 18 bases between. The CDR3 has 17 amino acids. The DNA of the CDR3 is TGTGCCAGCAGCTTAGTAGGTGCAACGGGGGACTCAGATACGCAGTATTTT. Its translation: CASSLVGATGDSDTQYF.

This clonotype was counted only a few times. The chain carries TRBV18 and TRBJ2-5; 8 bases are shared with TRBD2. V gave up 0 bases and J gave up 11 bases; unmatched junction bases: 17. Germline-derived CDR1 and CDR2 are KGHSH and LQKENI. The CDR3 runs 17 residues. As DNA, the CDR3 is TGTGCCAGCTCACCACCAAATACGTTAGCGGGAATGTGGGAGCAGTACTTC. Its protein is CASSPPNTLAGMWEQYF.

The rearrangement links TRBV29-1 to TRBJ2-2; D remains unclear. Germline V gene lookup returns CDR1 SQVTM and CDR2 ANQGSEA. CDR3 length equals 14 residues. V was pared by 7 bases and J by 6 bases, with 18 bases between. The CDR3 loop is CSATTGRSPGELFF. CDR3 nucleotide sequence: TGCAGCGCTACGACTGGGCGTAGCCCCGGGGAGCTGTTTTTT.